Following are 18 T cell receptor beta chains from one sample sequenced in a study of OX40 agonist ivuxolimab in advanced cancers. The method was immunoSEQ multiplex PCR; TCRdb's version includes in-frame clones alone and lacks a portion of them. The sample carries under 75,000 clones, 80% to 95% recorded once. Here the sequenced sample was CD4+ or CD8+ T cells sorted from blood, taken in a trial of the OX40 agonist ivuxolimab. The receptors here all came from an adult with an advanced solid tumor such as melanoma, head and neck, liver or kidney cancer.

V is TRBV27 and J is TRBJ2-3; 9 nucleotides match TRBD1. The germline V gene has CDR1 MNHEY and CDR2 SMNVEV (reference sequence). Trimming cost V 5 bases and J 5 bases; bases outside gene matches: 8. The CDR3 is 15 residues long. In DNA form, the CDR3 reads TGTGCCAGCAGTACATTCGGACAGGGGCGAGATACGCAGTATTTT. This translates into CASSTFGQGRDTQYF.

This clone came up once. The chain links TRBV7-2 to TRBJ1-4; a possible D gene is TRBD1 (5 bases). The CDR3 runs 17 residues. Trimming took off 5 bases at V and 7 bases at J, with 23 bases between the two ends. The germline V gene has CDR1 SGHTA and CDR2 FQGNSA. CDR3 in amino acids: CASSPRRRGEFREKLFF. The CDR3 DNA reads as TGTGCCAGCAGCCCCCGCCGACGGGGGGAGTTTCGTGAAAAACTGTTTTTT. Full variable domain (outside the CDR3, taken from reference TRBV7-2 and TRBJ1-4): GAGVSQSPSNKVTEKGKDVELRCDPISGHTALYWYRQSLGQGLEFLIYFQGNSAPDKSGLPSDRFSAERTGGSVSTLTIQRTQQEDSAVYLCASSPRRRGEFREKLFFGSGTQLSVL.

J is TRBJ2-7 and V is TRBV29-1; maybe TRBD2 (6 bases). The CDR3 runs 11 residues. Germline V CDR1 and CDR2: SQVTM, ANQGSEA. The V gene lost 4 bases and the J gene lost 6 bases, with 10 bases spanning the gap. As DNA, the CDR3 is TGCAGCGTTGGATGGGGGGTCGAGCAGTACTTC. As protein: CSVGWGVEQYF.

CDR3 protein: CASSLVTYSNQPQHF. The CDR3 DNA reads TGTGCCAGCAGCTTAGTCACTTATAGCAATCAGCCCCAGCATTTT. This chain connects TRBV11-3 to TRBJ1-5; no clear D. Germline V gene data show CDR1 as SGHNT and CDR2 as YENEEA. The CDR3 consists of 15 residues. Trimming removed 1 base from V and 0 bases from J, with 7 bases in between.

This sequence joins TRBV5-6 and TRBJ2-7; a possible D gene is TRBD1 (5 bases). This CDR3 has 13 amino acids. Germline CDR1 is SGHDT and CDR2 is YYEEEE. V lost 0 bases and J lost 4, with 8 bases in between. The CDR3 DNA follows: TGTGCCAGCAGCTTGGGGGCAGGGTACGAGCAGTACTTC. Translated, it gives CASSLGAGYEQYF.

This chain links TRBV7-9 with TRBJ2-2, with 13 bases aligning to TRBD2. The CDR3 is 16 amino acids. Germline V gives CDR1 SEHNR, CDR2 FQNEAQ (reference sequence). V trimming: 5 bases; J trimming: 7 bases; junction bases outside the gene matches: 7. CDR3 sequence: CASSLGTSGTGGELFF. The DNA for the CDR3 is TGTGCCAGCAGCCTCGGGACTAGCGGGACTGGCGGGGAGCTGTTTTTT.

The chain employs TRBV6-5 and TRBJ2-1; possible D gene TRBD2, 5 bases. V shed 0 bases and J shed 9 bases, with 9 bases lying between them. The germline V gene has CDR1 MNHEY and CDR2 SVGAGI. The CDR3 loop spans 13 amino acids. CDR3 region: CASSYSLGGEQFF. CDR3 in DNA: TGTGCCAGCAGTTACTCGTTAGGAGGTGAGCAGTTCTTC.

The sample holds one count of this clone. CDR3: CASSPGPGGYGYTF. The DNA for the CDR3 is TGTGCCAGTAGTCCCGGACCCGGGGGATATGGCTACACCTTC. This chain connects TRBV19 to TRBJ1-2, with a possible D match to TRBD1 (5 bases). CDR1 is LNHDA, CDR2 SQIVND, per germline (reference sequence). V was trimmed by 5 bases and J by 5 bases, leaving 15 bases between them. The CDR3 consists of 14 residues.

V gene TRBV7-9 combines with J gene TRBJ2-1; TRBD2 matches at 10 bases. This CDR3 region has 15 residues. Germline V CDR1 and CDR2: SEHNR, FQNEAQ (reference sequence). Unmatched junction bases numbered 4, after V lost 1 base and J lost 7 bases. The CDR3 region is CASSLVLAGANEQFF. CDR3 bases: TGTGCCAGCAGCTTAGTTCTAGCGGGAGCGAATGAGCAGTTCTTC.

The rearrangement links TRBV5-1 to TRBJ2-7; D is unresolved. Trimming took off 2 bases at V and 0 bases at J, with 9 bases between the two ends. Germline V gene sequence: CDR1 SGHRS, CDR2 YFSETQ. CDR3 length: 14 residues. CDR3 amino acids: CASSLERSSYEQYF. The DNA of the CDR3 is TGCGCCAGCAGCTTAGAAAGAAGCTCCTACGAGCAGTACTTC. The full variable domain, with the rest looked up from reference TRBV5-1 and TRBJ2-7, is KAGVTQTPRYLIKTRGQQVTLSCSPISGHRSVSWYQQTPGQGLQFLFEYFSETQRNKGNFPGRFSGRQFSNSRSEMNVSTLELGDSALYLCASSLERSSYEQYFGPGTRLTVT.

V is TRBV27 and J is TRBJ2-7; 8 nucleotides match TRBD1. There are 14 residues in the CDR3. The ends lost 11 bases at V and 3 bases at J; junction bases unmatched: 12. CDR1 is MNHEY, CDR2 SMNVEV, per germline (reference sequence). In DNA form, the CDR3 reads TGTGCCGCAGCGGCGGGACAGGCCCTCTACGAGCAGTACTTC. This encodes CAAAAGQALYEQYF.

CDR3 in DNA: TGTGCCAGCAGCTTAGCGCTGGACCAGGGAGATACGCAGTATTTT. Amino acid sequence: CASSLALDQGDTQYF. This sequence joins TRBV7-9 and TRBJ2-3; D perhaps matches TRBD1 (5 bases). Trimming took 0 bases from V and 5 from J, leaving 12 bases between them. CDR3 size: 15 residues. CDR1 and CDR2 (germline): SEHNR, FQNEAQ (reference sequence).

V is TRBV28 and J is TRBJ1-4; D is uncertain. The CDR3 has 11 residues. CDR1 and CDR2 (germline): MDHEN, SYDVKM. Trimming removed 2 bases from V and 8 bases from J, with 3 bases in between. CDR3 sequence reads: CASSLGEKLFF. Here the CDR3 DNA reads TGTGCCAGCAGTTTAGGCGAAAAACTGTTTTTT.

In this sample, this clone turned up once. The chain uses TRBV7-3 and TRBJ2-3; 11 nucleotides match TRBD2. The trim removed 5 bases at V and 3 bases at J, leaving 1 base unmatched. Germline V gene sequence: CDR1 SGHTA, CDR2 FQGTGA. This CDR3 is built from 14 residues. CDR3 in DNA: TGTGCCAGCAGCGCTAGCGGGGGGACAGATACGCAGTATTTT. It is translated as CASSASGGTDTQYF.

The CDR3 bases are TGTGCCAGCAGTCCCTTCCCCGGGAGCTCGAGCACAGATACGCAGTATTTT. Amino acid sequence: CASSPFPGSSSTDTQYF. The chain combines TRBV27 with TRBJ2-3, with D maybe TRBD2 (6 bases). The germline V gene has CDR1 MNHEY and CDR2 SMNVEV (reference sequence). The length of the CDR3 is 17 residues. Trimming cost V 5 bases and J 0 bases, with 18 bases left between them.

This chain uses TRBV28 with TRBJ1-2, with D unresolved. There are 13 residues in the CDR3. V lost 6 bases and J lost 4, with 12 bases in between. The germline CDR1 and CDR2 sequences are MDHEN and SYDVKM. The CDR3 loop is CASSLAATYGYTF. The CDR3 DNA is TGTGCCAGCAGCCTTGCGGCAACCTATGGCTACACCTTC.

CDR3 protein: CASSLLAGGLDGELFF. DNA of the CDR3: TGTGCCAGCAGCTTGCTAGCGGGAGGGCTTGACGGGGAGCTGTTTTTT. The V and J genes are TRBV5-4 and TRBJ2-2; 12 positions match TRBD2. CDR1 SGHNT and CDR2 YYREEE come from the germline V gene (reference sequence). The CDR3 totals 16 residues. V was clipped by 1 base and J by 7 bases; unmatched bases: 5.

The sample holds a few counts of this clone. The V call is TRBV29-1, the J call TRBJ1-2, with TRBD1 as a possible D gene (5 bases). The CDR3 runs to 11 residues. Germline CDR1 and CDR2: SQVTM and ANQGSEA. V gave up 4 bases and J gave up 8 bases, with 11 bases separating them. CDR3 nucleotides: TGCAGCGTTGCGGACGGGGACGGCTACACCTTC. It is translated as CSVADGDGYTF.